Listed below are T cell receptor beta chains from one sample, sequenced in a study of cytomegalovirus exposure and HLA in healthy donors. Data came from immunoSEQ multiplex PCR; TCRdb stores just in-frame clones and leaves some out. This specimen shows 150,000 to 250,000 clones; the ten leading clones hold 0.74%. The sequencing input was PBMCs. The receptors derive from a boy aged 5-17 years in good health and CMV-seronegative. The CDR3 runs from the conserved cysteine through the conserved F or W. The D gene is left open where the match is weak.

len: 13; j_gene: TRBJ2-7; v_gene: TRBV27; d_gene: NA; CDR3aa: CASSFASTYEQYF; CDR3nt: TGTGCCAGCAGTTTTGCCAGTACCTACGAGCAGTACTTC
len: 14; j_gene: TRBJ2-7; v_gene: TRBV19; d_gene: NA; CDR3aa: CASSIGGAVYEQYF; CDR3nt: TGTGCCAGTAGTATTGGAGGGGCCGTGTACGAGCAGTACTTC
len: 13; j_gene: TRBJ1-1; v_gene: TRBV30; d_gene: TRBD1; CDR3aa: CAWSPGQGGKVFF; CDR3nt: TGTGCCTGGAGTCCGGGACAGGGCGGGAAAGTTTTCTTT
len: 15; j_gene: TRBJ2-3; v_gene: TRBV9; d_gene: NA; CDR3aa: CASSADRTSTDTQYF; CDR3nt: TGTGCCAGCAGCGCCGACAGAACTAGCACAGATACGCAGTATTTT
len: 15; j_gene: TRBJ2-2; v_gene: TRBV5-8; d_gene: TRBD2; CDR3aa: CASSLQTSGVAGPRF; CDR3nt: TGTGCCAGCAGCTTGCAGACTAGCGGGGTCGCGGGTCCCCGTTTT
len: 14; j_gene: TRBJ2-5; v_gene: TRBV10-3; d_gene: TRBD1; CDR3aa: CAISPTGGEETQYF; CDR3nt: TGTGCCATCAGTCCGACAGGGGGGGAAGAGACCCAGTACTTC
len: 15; j_gene: TRBJ2-1; v_gene: TRBV7-3; d_gene: TRBD2; CDR3aa: CASTQTSGGAGEQFF; CDR3nt: TGTGCCAGCACCCAGACTAGCGGGGGGGCTGGTGAGCAGTTCTTC
len: 17; j_gene: TRBJ1-1; v_gene: TRBV4-1; d_gene: NA; CDR3aa: CASSQGSIGRGAAEAFF; CDR3nt: TGCGCCAGCAGCCAAGGGTCAATTGGGCGGGGAGCAGCTGAAGCTTTCTTT
len: 13; j_gene: TRBJ1-1; v_gene: TRBV7-9; d_gene: NA; CDR3aa: CASSLNRDTEAFF; CDR3nt: TGTGCCAGCAGCTTAAACAGGGACACTGAAGCTTTCTTT
len: 15; j_gene: TRBJ1-2; v_gene: TRBV7-9; d_gene: NA; CDR3aa: CASSASGGANYGYTF; CDR3nt: TGTGCCAGCAGCGCCTCCGGGGGAGCAAACTATGGCTACACCTTC
len: 13; j_gene: TRBJ2-5; v_gene: TRBV5-1; d_gene: NA; CDR3aa: CASSSTSLETQYF; CDR3nt: TGCGCCAGCAGCTCTACTAGTTTAGAGACCCAGTACTTC
len: 17; j_gene: TRBJ1-6; v_gene: TRBV5-4; d_gene: TRBD1; CDR3aa: CASSPFPSGQGGSPLHF; CDR3nt: TGTGCCAGCAGCCCCTTCCCTTCTGGACAGGGGGGTTCACCCCTCCACTTT
len: 13; j_gene: TRBJ2-7; v_gene: TRBV19; d_gene: NA; CDR3aa: CATQLDSGHEQYF; CDR3nt: TGTGCCACCCAACTAGACTCGGGCCACGAGCAGTACTTC
len: 13; j_gene: TRBJ1-6; v_gene: TRBV11-2; d_gene: NA; CDR3aa: CASSQEGKTPLHF; CDR3nt: TGTGCCAGCAGCCAGGAGGGAAAGACACCCCTCCACTTT
len: 17; j_gene: TRBJ2-2; v_gene: TRBV7-3; d_gene: TRBD2; CDR3aa: CASSPGGTTTNTGELFF; CDR3nt: TGTGCCAGCAGCCCGGGCGGGACTACAACGAACACCGGGGAGCTGTTTTTT
len: 13; j_gene: TRBJ1-2; v_gene: TRBV7-9; d_gene: TRBD1; CDR3aa: CASSRDRGYGYTF; CDR3nt: TGTGCCAGCAGCCGGGACAGGGGCTATGGCTACACCTTC
len: 13; j_gene: TRBJ2-1; v_gene: TRBV7-2; d_gene: NA; CDR3aa: CASSLSTNDEQFF; CDR3nt: TGTGCCAGCAGCTTAAGCACGAACGATGAGCAGTTCTTC
len: 16; j_gene: TRBJ2-1; v_gene: TRBV4-1; d_gene: TRBD2; CDR3aa: CASSPLLAGSHNEQFF; CDR3nt: TGCGCCAGCAGCCCCCTACTAGCGGGGAGCCACAATGAGCAGTTCTTC
len: 13; j_gene: TRBJ1-5; v_gene: TRBV6-1; d_gene: TRBD1; CDR3aa: CASSPGQHQPQHF; CDR3nt: TGTGCCAGCAGTCCGGGACAGCATCAGCCCCAGCATTTT
len: 14; j_gene: TRBJ1-2; v_gene: TRBV18; d_gene: NA; CDR3aa: CASSPSDNVYGYTF; CDR3nt: TGTGCCAGCTCACCATCAGACAACGTATATGGCTACACCTTC
len: 17; j_gene: TRBJ1-1; v_gene: TRBV4-1; d_gene: TRBD1; CDR3aa: CASSPLTTGRRATEAFF; CDR3nt: TGCGCCAGCAGCCCCCTCACGACAGGGAGAAGGGCCACTGAAGCTTTCTTT
len: 16; j_gene: TRBJ1-1; v_gene: TRBV4-2; d_gene: NA; CDR3aa: CASSQEQGSGDTEAFF; CDR3nt: TGTGCCAGCAGCCAAGAACAGGGATCAGGGGACACTGAAGCTTTCTTT